The 6 T cell receptor beta chains given below trace back to one sample, sequenced in a study of blood T cell repertoires in COVID-19. Sequenced by immunoSEQ multiplex PCR; TCRdb stores in-frame clones only, minus some. The table records about 80,000 clones, approximately 89% of them present only once. What was sequenced was peripheral blood. The receptor source for this set is an elderly woman with acute or convalescent COVID-19.

The sample holds one count of this clone. The gene calls are TRBV5-4 and TRBJ2-5; D might be TRBD1 (5 bases). The germline V and J ends were trimmed by 6 bases and 1 base, with 10 bases remaining between them. This CDR3 spans 13 amino acids. The V gene's germline CDR1 is SGHNT and CDR2 YYREEE (reference sequence). As DNA, the CDR3 is TGTGCCAGCAAGCAGGGATTCCAAGAGACCCAGTACTTC. Protein: CASKQGFQETQYF.

This chain links TRBV4-1 with TRBJ1-5; 7 nucleotides match TRBD1. The length of the CDR3 is 15 residues. Trimming took 5 bases from V and 5 from J; bases not matched to a gene: 9. The germline V gene encodes CDR1 MGHRA and CDR2 YSYEKL. The CDR3 loop is CASSAHGTVDQPQHF. CDR3 coding DNA: TGCGCCAGCAGCGCGCACGGGACAGTAGATCAGCCCCAGCATTTT.

The chain uses TRBV19 and TRBJ2-3; 7 bases line up with TRBD1. The length of the CDR3 is 16 residues. V was pared by 1 base and J by 6 bases, with 10 bases of the junction left unmatched. Germline loops: CDR1 LNHDA, CDR2 SQIVND (reference sequence). CDR3 protein: CASSIAGGQGLDTQYF. Here the CDR3 DNA reads TGTGCCAGTAGTATAGCAGGGGGTCAAGGTTTGGATACGCAGTATTTT.

The V gene is TRBV19, the J gene TRBJ1-2; D unclear. The CDR3 has 13 residues. Trimming left V 4 bases short and J 4 bases short, with 10 bases between. From germline, CDR1 is LNHDA and CDR2 SQIVND (reference sequence). For the CDR3, the DNA is TGTGCCAGTAGTAAGGAGACTATCTATGGCTACACCTTC. The encoded protein is CASSKETIYGYTF. Filled out from reference TRBV19 and TRBJ1-2, the complete variable domain reads DGGITQSPKYLFRKEGQNVTLSCEQNLNHDAMYWYRQDPGQGLRLIYYSQIVNDFQKGDIAEGYSVSREKKESFPLTVTSAQKNPTAFYLCASSKETIYGYTFGSGTRLTVV.

J is TRBJ2-7 and V is TRBV19; 12 bases map to TRBD1. This CDR3 has 15 amino acids. Looked up from germline, CDR1 is LNHDA and CDR2 is SQIVND (reference sequence). J was trimmed by 5 bases and V by 3 bases; bases with no gene match: 5. This chain's CDR3 is CASSIRDRGPHEQYF. CDR3 DNA sequence: TGTGCCAGTAGTATTAGGGACAGGGGGCCCCACGAGCAGTACTTC.

This chain uses TRBV18 with TRBJ1-1, with TRBD1 matching 7 bases. Germline V CDR1 and CDR2: KGHSH, LQKENI. This CDR3 has 14 residues. Trimming at V came to 2 bases and at J to 5 bases, leaving 5 bases not matched to a gene. CDR3 amino acids: CASSPNRGITEAFF. The CDR3 DNA is TGTGCCAGCTCACCAAACAGGGGAATTACTGAAGCTTTCTTT.